Listed below are T cell receptor beta chains from one sample, sequenced in a study of regulatory T cells in long-lasting Graves disease. TCRdb re-analysed the multiplex PCR reads in MiXCR, keeping a single row per CDR3 protein. The table has 400,000 to 550,000 distinct CDR3 sequences, around 14% seen once. The data also belong to a second study, concerning T cells in Graves' hyperthyroidism and ophthalmopathy.

Here the sequenced sample was peripheral blood mononuclear cells (PBMCs), taken at new diagnosis, from a patient treated with antithyroid drugs. The source is a woman aged 25 to 45 with Graves disease. CDR3s include the opening cysteine and the closing phenylalanine or tryptophan. D genes are given only for firm matches. Some rows mark clone size as missing; the rest say once, few, many or name a class of expanded clone.

j_gene | v_gene | d_gene | abundance | CDR3aa | CDR3nt
TRBJ2-1 | TRBV9 | TRBD1 | few | CASSGRDRSNHNEQFF | TGTGCCAGCAGCGGAAGGGACAGAAGTAATCACAATGAGCAGTTCTTC
TRBJ2-7 | TRBV7-2 | TRBD2 | many | CASSLTSGGAYEQYF | TGTGCCAGCAGCTTAACTAGCGGAGGGGCCTACGAGCAGTACTTC
TRBJ2-7 | TRBV29-1 | TRBD2 | . | CSVELAGGSYEQYF | TGCAGCGTCGAACTAGCGGGGGGCTCCTACGAGCAGTACTTC
TRBJ2-2 | TRBV25-1 | TRBD2 | few | CASSGSGRGTGELFF | TGTGCCAGCAGCGGTAGCGGGAGAGGGACCGGGGAGCTGTTTTTT
TRBJ2-4 | TRBV28 | . | few | CASSLGRQDKNIQYF | TGTGCCAGCAGTTTGGGTCGGCAGGACAAAAACATTCAGTACTTC
TRBJ2-5 | TRBV19 | . | few | CASKEDEETQYF | TGTGCCAGTAAGGAGGATGAAGAGACCCAGTACTTC
TRBJ2-7 | TRBV19 | . | . | CASSIEGPSSYEQYF | TGTGCCAGTAGTATTGAGGGGCCCAGCTCCTACGAGCAGTACTTC
TRBJ2-3 | TRBV11-2 | . | many | CASSLWYRRKGSTDTQYF | TGTGCCAGCAGCTTATGGTATAGGCGTAAGGGTAGCACAGATACGCAGTATTTT
TRBJ2-1 | TRBV5-1 | . | many | CASSLGHNEQFF | TGTGCCAGCAGCTTAGGGCACAATGAGCAGTTCTTC
TRBJ2-1 | TRBV14 | . | . | CASSQVGGRNEQFF | TGTGCCAGCAGCCAAGTTGGGGGAAGGAATGAGCAGTTCTTC
TRBJ2-5 | TRBV12-3/TRBV12-4 | . | many | CASTLIGETQYF | TGTGCCAGCACCCTGATAGGAGAGACCCAGTACTTC
TRBJ2-1 | TRBV19 | . | . | CASSPQAGTIRYNEQFF | TGTGCCAGTAGCCCCCAAGCAGGAACCATAAGATACAATGAGCAGTTCTTC
TRBJ2-1 | TRBV6-5 | TRBD2 | many | CASSYPGGSGNEQFF | TGTGCCAGCAGTTACCCCGGCGGGAGCGGCAATGAGCAGTTCTTC
TRBJ2-7 | TRBV11-2 | TRBD2 | few | CASSLFSGTSGSTSKYF | TGTGCCAGCAGCCTTTTTAGCGGGACTAGCGGGAGTACGAGCAAGTACTTC